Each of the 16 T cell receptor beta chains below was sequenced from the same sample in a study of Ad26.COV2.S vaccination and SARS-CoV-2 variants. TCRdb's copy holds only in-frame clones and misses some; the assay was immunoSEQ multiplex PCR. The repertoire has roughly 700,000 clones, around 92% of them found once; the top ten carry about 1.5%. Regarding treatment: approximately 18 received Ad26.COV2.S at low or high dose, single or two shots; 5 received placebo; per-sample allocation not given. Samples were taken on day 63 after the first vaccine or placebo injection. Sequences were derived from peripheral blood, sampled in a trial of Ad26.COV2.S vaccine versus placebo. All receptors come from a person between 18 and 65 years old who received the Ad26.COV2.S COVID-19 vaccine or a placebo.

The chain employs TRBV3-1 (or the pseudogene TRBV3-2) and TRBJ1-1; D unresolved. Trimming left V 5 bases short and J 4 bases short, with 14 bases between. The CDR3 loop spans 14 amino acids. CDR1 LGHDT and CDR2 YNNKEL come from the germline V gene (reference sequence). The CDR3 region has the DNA TGTGCCAGCAGCGCCAAAGGACTTTTCACTGAAGCTTTCTTT. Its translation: CASSAKGLFTEAFF.

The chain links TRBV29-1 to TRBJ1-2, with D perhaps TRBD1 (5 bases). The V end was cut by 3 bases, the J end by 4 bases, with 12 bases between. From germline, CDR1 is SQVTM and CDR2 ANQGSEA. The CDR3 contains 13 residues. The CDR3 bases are TGCAGCGTTGATTTGGGACTTCCCTATGGCTACACCTTC. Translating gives CSVDLGLPYGYTF.

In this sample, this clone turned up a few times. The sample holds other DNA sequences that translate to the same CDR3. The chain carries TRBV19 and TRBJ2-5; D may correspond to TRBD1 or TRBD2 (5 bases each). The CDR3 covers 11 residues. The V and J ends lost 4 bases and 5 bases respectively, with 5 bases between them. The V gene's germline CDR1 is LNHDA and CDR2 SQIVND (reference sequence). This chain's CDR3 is CASSRGETQYF. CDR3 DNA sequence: TGTGCCAGTAGTAGGGGGGAGACCCAGTACTTC.

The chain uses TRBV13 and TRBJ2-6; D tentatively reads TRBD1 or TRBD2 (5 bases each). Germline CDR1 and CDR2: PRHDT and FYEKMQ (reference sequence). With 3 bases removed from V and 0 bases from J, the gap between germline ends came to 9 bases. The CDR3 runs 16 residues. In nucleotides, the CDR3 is TGTGCCAGCAGCTTGGGACGTGACTCTGGGGCCAACGTCCTGACTTTC. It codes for CASSLGRDSGANVLTF.

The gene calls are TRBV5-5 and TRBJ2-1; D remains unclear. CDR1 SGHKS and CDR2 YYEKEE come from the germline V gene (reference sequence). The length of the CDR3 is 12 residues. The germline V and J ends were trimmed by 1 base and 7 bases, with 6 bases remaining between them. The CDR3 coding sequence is TGTGCCAGCAGCTTGAAAGGGAATGAGCAGTTCTTC. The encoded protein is CASSLKGNEQFF.

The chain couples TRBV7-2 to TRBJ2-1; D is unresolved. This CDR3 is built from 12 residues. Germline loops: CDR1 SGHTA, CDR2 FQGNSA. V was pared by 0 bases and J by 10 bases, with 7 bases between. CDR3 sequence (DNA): TGTGCCAGCAGCTTAGCAGGGAAGGAGCAGTTCTTC. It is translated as CASSLAGKEQFF. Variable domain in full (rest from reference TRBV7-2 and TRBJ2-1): GAGVSQSPSNKVTEKGKDVELRCDPISGHTALYWYRQSLGQGLEFLIYFQGNSAPDKSGLPSDRFSAERTGGSVSTLTIQRTQQEDSAVYLCASSLAGKEQFFGPGTRLTVL.

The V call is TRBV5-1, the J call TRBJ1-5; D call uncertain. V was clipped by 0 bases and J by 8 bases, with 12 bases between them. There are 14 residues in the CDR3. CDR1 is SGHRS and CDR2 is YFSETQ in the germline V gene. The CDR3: CASSLVAGEEPQHF. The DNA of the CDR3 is TGCGCCAGCAGCTTGGTGGCGGGCGAAGAGCCCCAGCATTTT.

For the CDR3, the DNA is TGTGCCAGTAAAAGCGGGGAGATATCAGATACGCAGTATTTT. Protein sequence: CASKSGEISDTQYF. The chain uses TRBV19 and TRBJ2-3, with TRBD2 identical over 7 bases. The CDR3 is 14 residues long. J was trimmed by 4 bases and V by 7 bases; bases with no gene match: 8. CDR1 and CDR2 (germline): LNHDA, SQIVND (reference sequence).

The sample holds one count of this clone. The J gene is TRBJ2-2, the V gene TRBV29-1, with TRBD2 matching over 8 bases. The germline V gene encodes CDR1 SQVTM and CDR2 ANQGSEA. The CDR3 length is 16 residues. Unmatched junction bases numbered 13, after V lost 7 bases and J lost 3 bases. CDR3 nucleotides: TGCAGCGCCCGGACGGGGAGCGGGAGCTACACCGGGGAGCTGTTTTTT. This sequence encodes CSARTGSGSYTGELFF.

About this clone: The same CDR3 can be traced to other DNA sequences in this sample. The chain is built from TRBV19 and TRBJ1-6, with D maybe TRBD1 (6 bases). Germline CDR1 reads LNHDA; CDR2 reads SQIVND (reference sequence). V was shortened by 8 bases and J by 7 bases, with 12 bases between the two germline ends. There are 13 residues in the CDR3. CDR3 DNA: TGTGCCAGTTCCCGGGGGCGAAATTCACCCCTCCACTTT. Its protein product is CASSRGRNSPLHF.

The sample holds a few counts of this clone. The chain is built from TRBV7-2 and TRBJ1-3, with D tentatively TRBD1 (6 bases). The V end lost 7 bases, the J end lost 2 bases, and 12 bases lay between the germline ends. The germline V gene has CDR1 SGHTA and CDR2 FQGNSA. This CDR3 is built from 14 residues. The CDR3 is CASTLRGAGNTIYF. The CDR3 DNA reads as TGTGCCAGCACCCTGAGGGGGGCTGGAAACACCATATATTTT.

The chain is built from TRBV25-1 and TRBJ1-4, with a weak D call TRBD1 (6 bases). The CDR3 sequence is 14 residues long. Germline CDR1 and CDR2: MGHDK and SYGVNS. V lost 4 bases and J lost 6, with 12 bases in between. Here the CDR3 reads CASSVQGGDEKLFF. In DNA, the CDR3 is TGTGCCAGCAGTGTACAGGGTGGGGATGAAAAACTGTTTTTT.

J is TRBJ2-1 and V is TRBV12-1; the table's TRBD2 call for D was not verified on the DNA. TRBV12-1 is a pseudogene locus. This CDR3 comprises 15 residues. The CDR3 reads CASSFGLAVYNEQFF. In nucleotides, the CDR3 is TGTGCCAGCAGCTTTGGCCTAGCGGTGTACAATGAGCAGTTCTTC.

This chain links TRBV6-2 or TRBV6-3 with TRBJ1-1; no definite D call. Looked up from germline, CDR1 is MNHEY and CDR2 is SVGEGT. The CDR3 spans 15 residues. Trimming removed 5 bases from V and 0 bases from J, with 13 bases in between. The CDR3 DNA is TGTGCCAGCAGTCCCCGGCAGAACATGAACACTGAAGCTTTCTTT. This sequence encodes CASSPRQNMNTEAFF.

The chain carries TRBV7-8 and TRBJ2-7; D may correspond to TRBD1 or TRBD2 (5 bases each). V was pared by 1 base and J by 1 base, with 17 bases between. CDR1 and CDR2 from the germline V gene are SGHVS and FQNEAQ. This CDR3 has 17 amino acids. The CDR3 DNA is TGTGCCAGCAGCTTAGGAGGGGTGAGGCCCGAATCCTACGAGCAGTACTTC. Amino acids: CASSLGGVRPESYEQYF.

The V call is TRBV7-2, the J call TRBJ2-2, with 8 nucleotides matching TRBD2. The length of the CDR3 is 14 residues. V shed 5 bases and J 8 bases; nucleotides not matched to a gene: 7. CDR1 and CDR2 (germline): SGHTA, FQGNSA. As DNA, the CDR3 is TGTGCCAGCAGCCTACGACTAGCGACGGGGGAGCTGTTTTTT. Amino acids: CASSLRLATGELFF.